What follows are 27 T cell receptor beta chains derived from one specimen sequenced in a study of shared clonotypes between healthy human individuals (dated by TCRdb to 2018 to 2020). For the CD8 naive samples, CD45RO-negative cells were positively selected for CCR7, yielding a CD45RA+CCR7+ population from which TemRA cells were excluded. Libraries came from the immunoSEQ multiplex PCR assay. This immuneACCESS table, as held by TCRdb, lists in-frame sequences with V and J called but not all clones. Of the missing ones, under half trace to an unresolved V gene in checked studies; the others have no known cause. This sample gives roughly 2 million clones in total; approximately 94% of them show up just once. The top ten clones comprise 0.9% to 1.3% of the sample. The sequenced material came from naive CD8+ T cells sorted from blood. Sample cell subset or site, as interpreted from the label and publication: CD45RA+CCR7+. The receptors come from a young man in good health.

The chain is built from TRBV4-1 and TRBJ2-2; weak D call: TRBD2 (5 bases). CDR1 is MGHRA and CDR2 is YSYEKL in the germline V gene. V lost 1 base and J lost 1, with 10 bases in between. The CDR3 totals 16 residues. CDR3 protein: CASSQAPRENTGELFF. In DNA form, the CDR3 reads TGCGCCAGCAGCCAAGCCCCCCGGGAGAACACCGGGGAGCTGTTTTTT.

The chain uses TRBV4-3 and TRBJ2-7, with D hard to call. Germline V gene lookup returns CDR1 LGHNA and CDR2 YSLEER. This CDR3 region has 13 residues. Trimming stripped 3 bases from V and 3 bases from J, with 9 bases between. The CDR3 loop is CASSHSEDYEQYF. CDR3 DNA: TGCGCCAGCAGCCACAGCGAGGACTACGAGCAGTACTTC.

The gene calls are TRBV14 and TRBJ2-2, with D hard to call. CDR1 is SGHDN, CDR2 FVKESK, per germline. The germline V and J ends were trimmed by 4 bases and 5 bases, with 14 bases remaining between them. This CDR3 comprises 15 residues. The CDR3 nucleotides read TGTGCCAGCAGCCCTGGGGTATTTATAACCGGGGAGCTGTTTTTT. Translated: CASSPGVFITGELFF.

V usage is TRBV7-9 and J usage is TRBJ2-4; possible D gene TRBD2, 7 bases. This CDR3 is 17 amino acids long. CDR1 and CDR2 (germline): SEHNR, FQNEAQ (reference sequence). Between the trimmed V and J ends, which lost 0 bases and 0 bases, there was a span of 12 bases. As DNA, the CDR3 is TGTGCCAGCAGCTTAGCGGGGGGGCGCGGAGCCAAAAACATTCAGTACTTC. Encoded protein: CASSLAGGRGAKNIQYF. The whole variable domain, filled in from reference TRBV7-9 and TRBJ2-4, reads DTGVSQNPRHKITKRGQNVTFRCDPISEHNRLYWYRQTLGQGPEFLTYFQNEAQLEKSRLLSDRFSAERPKGSFSTLEIQRTEQGDSAMYLCASSLAGGRGAKNIQYFGAGTRLSVL.

V and J are TRBV19 and TRBJ1-1, with D possibly TRBD1 on 5 matching bases. Germline CDR1 LNHDA, CDR2 SQIVND (reference sequence). Trimming left V 5 bases short and J 3 bases short, with 7 bases between. This CDR3 contains 12 residues. The CDR3 reads CASSLQDTEAFF. The DNA of the CDR3 is TGTGCCAGTAGTCTACAGGACACTGAAGCTTTCTTT.

The V and J genes are TRBV5-5 and TRBJ2-5, with D uncertain. The V gene lost 3 bases and the J gene lost 4 bases, with 7 bases spanning the gap. The length of the CDR3 is 12 residues. Germline V CDR1 and CDR2: SGHKS, YYEKEE (reference sequence). The CDR3 protein is CASSSTLETQYF. The CDR3 DNA is TGTGCCAGCAGCTCCACTTTAGAGACCCAGTACTTC.

The chain joins TRBV21-1 to TRBJ1-1; the D call TRBD1 from the table was never checked on the DNA. TRBV21-1 is a known pseudogene. The CDR3 is made up of 14 amino acids. CDR3: CASSYPPVSPEAFF. The CDR3 bases are TGTGCCAGCAGCTACCCGCCAGTCTCCCCTGAAGCTTTCTTT.

The count of this clone is one. The chain employs TRBV4-3 and TRBJ2-3, with 11 bases fitting TRBD2. This CDR3 has 20 amino acids. Germline CDR1 reads LGHNA; CDR2 reads YSLEER. The V and J ends lost 0 bases and 3 bases, in that order; junction bases with no gene match: 14. This CDR3 is CASSQDQEGTSGSRTDTQYF. The CDR3 bases are TGCGCCAGCAGCCAAGATCAGGAAGGCACTAGCGGGAGTCGTACAGATACGCAGTATTTT.

Notes on this clone: Other DNA sequences in this sample translate to the same CDR3. The rearrangement uses TRBV6-1 and TRBJ2-7; D not certain. V lost 9 bases to trimming and J lost 3 bases, with 9 bases between them. CDR1 is MNHNS and CDR2 is SASEGT in the germline V gene. The CDR3 runs to 11 residues. This chain's CDR3 is CASGQGYEQYF. CDR3 sequence (DNA): TGTGCCAGTGGCCAAGGCTACGAGCAGTACTTC.

This chain connects TRBV21-1 to TRBJ1-3; TRBD1 is the table's D call and was not checked against the DNA. TRBV21-1 is assigned pseudogene status. The CDR3 is 17 residues long. The CDR3 here is CAARDRATQYSGNTIYF. In nucleotides, the CDR3 is TGTGCCGCCCGGGACAGGGCAACACAATACTCTGGAAACACCATATATTTT.

This chain uses TRBV6-5 with TRBJ2-1; D remains ambiguous. Germline CDR1 MNHEY, CDR2 SVGAGI. This CDR3 contains 14 residues. Trimming shortened V by 0 bases and J by 0 bases, and 3 bases separated the two germline ends. This chain's CDR3 is CASSYSYSYNEQFF. In DNA form, the CDR3 reads TGTGCCAGCAGTTACTCCTACTCCTACAATGAGCAGTTCTTC.

V gene TRBV2 combines with J gene TRBJ2-5, with 13 bases aligning to TRBD2. Germline V gives CDR1 SNHLY, CDR2 FYNNEI. The CDR3 extends over 15 amino acids. V trimming: 7 bases; J trimming: 4 bases; junction bases outside the gene matches: 6. The CDR3 is CASMEGLAGTETQYF. Here the CDR3 DNA reads TGTGCCAGCATGGAGGGACTAGCGGGAACAGAGACCCAGTACTTC.

This clone is a singleton in its sample. This chain uses TRBV5-8 with TRBJ1-5; unclear D gene. The CDR3 covers 13 residues. Germline V gene sequence: CDR1 SGHTS, CDR2 YDEGEE. Trimming pared 4 bases from V and 7 bases from J, leaving 12 bases between. CDR3 in amino acids: CASSPIGPQPQHF. CDR3 in DNA: TGTGCCAGCAGCCCCATCGGCCCACAGCCCCAGCATTTT.

The V and J genes are TRBV27 and TRBJ2-7; tentatively, D is TRBD2 (7 bases). CDR1 and CDR2 (germline): MNHEY, SMNVEV (reference sequence). The CDR3 covers 17 residues. Trimming left V 0 bases short and J 2 bases short, with 17 bases between. The CDR3 loop reads CASSLSSGTNSAYEQYF. In nucleotides, the CDR3 is TGTGCCAGCAGTTTATCGAGCGGGACAAACTCCGCCTACGAGCAGTACTTC.

The rearrangement uses TRBV7-8 and TRBJ2-3, with unresolved D. CDR1 is SGHVS, CDR2 FQNEAQ, per germline. Trimming stripped 7 bases from V and 0 bases from J, with 17 bases between. The length of the CDR3 is 16 residues. CDR3 in amino acids: CASTLVASASTDTQYF. In DNA form, the CDR3 reads TGTGCCAGCACCCTAGTGGCGTCCGCTAGCACAGATACGCAGTATTTT.

This chain links TRBV30 with TRBJ1-5, with unresolved D. The CDR3 contains 18 residues. V was shortened by 2 bases and J by 0 bases, with 20 bases between the two germline ends. The germline V gene has CDR1 GTSNPN and CDR2 SVGIG (reference sequence). CDR3 sequence reads: CAWSPTVFRLNSNQPQHF. The CDR3 coding sequence is TGTGCCTGGAGTCCAACCGTTTTCAGACTTAATAGCAATCAGCCCCAGCATTTT. Full variable domain (rest looked up from reference TRBV30 and TRBJ1-5): SQTIHQWPATLVQPVGSPLSLECTVEGTSNPNLYWYRQAAGRGLQLLFYSVGIGQISSEVPQNLSASRPQDRQFILSSKKLLLSDSGFYLCAWSPTVFRLNSNQPQHFGDGTRLSIL.

This chain joins TRBV28 and TRBJ2-1; 8 bases are a match to TRBD2. CDR1 is MDHEN and CDR2 is SYDVKM in the germline V gene. The CDR3 sequence is 16 residues long. The junction had 15 bases not matched to a gene; V was cut back by 6 bases and J by 8 bases. The CDR3 region is CASSLWVGGVVDEQFF. Here the CDR3 DNA reads TGTGCCAGCAGCCTTTGGGTCGGGGGGGTGGTCGATGAGCAGTTCTTC.

The gene calls are TRBV7-6 and TRBJ2-5, with a tentative D call TRBD1 (6 bases). Germline CDR1 is SGHVS and CDR2 is FNYEAQ. The CDR3 runs 15 residues. Trimming shortened V by 1 base and J by 2 bases, and 11 bases separated the two germline ends. DNA for the CDR3: TGTGCCAGCAGCTTAGTACCAGGGGCACAAGAGACCCAGTACTTC. Translation gives CASSLVPGAQETQYF.

The V and J genes are TRBV7-2 and TRBJ2-7; no reliable D call. Germline CDR1 is SGHTA and CDR2 is FQGNSA. This CDR3 region has 13 residues. V lost 1 base to trimming and J lost 4 bases, with 8 bases between them. In DNA form, the CDR3 reads TGTGCCAGCAGCTTAGTAATGTTATACGAGCAGTACTTC. This codes for CASSLVMLYEQYF.

The chain joins TRBV19 to TRBJ2-1; TRBD2 matches 7 bases. CDR3 length: 13 residues. CDR1 and CDR2 (germline): LNHDA, SQIVND (reference sequence). The junction had 3 bases not matched to a gene; V was cut back by 7 bases and J by 3 bases. CDR3: CASNQRDYNEQFF. CDR3 DNA sequence: TGTGCCAGTAACCAGCGGGACTACAATGAGCAGTTCTTC.

This chain joins TRBV27 and TRBJ2-7, with 7 bases aligning to TRBD1. CDR1 is MNHEY and CDR2 is SMNVEV in the germline V gene (reference sequence). The V segment lost 5 bases and the J segment 0 bases; nucleotides outside the gene matches: 7. The CDR3 loop spans 15 amino acids. For the CDR3, the DNA is TGTGCCAGCAGTCAAACGGGACAGAGCTCCTACGAGCAGTACTTC. It is translated as CASSQTGQSSYEQYF.

In nucleotides, the CDR3 is TGTGCCAGCAGCGCCGGAGGGGTGTACCAAGAGACCCAGTACTTC. Its protein is CASSAGGVYQETQYF. The V gene is TRBV9, the J gene TRBJ2-5, with D perhaps matching TRBD2 (6 bases). The V end lost 3 bases, the J end lost 0 bases, and 12 bases lay between the germline ends. The CDR3 extends over 15 amino acids. Germline V lookup: CDR1 SGDLS, CDR2 YYNGEE. The full variable domain, its missing parts supplied by reference TRBV9 and TRBJ2-5, is DSGVTQTPKHLITATGQRVTLRCSPRSGDLSVYWYQQSLDQGLQFLIQYYNGEERAKGNILERFSAQQFPDLHSELNLSSLELGDSALYFCASSAGGVYQETQYFGPGTRLLVL.

The CDR3 reads CSVEDPGLAGAYTGELFF. CDR3 nucleotide sequence: TGCAGCGTTGAAGACCCGGGACTAGCGGGGGCCTACACCGGGGAGCTGTTTTTT. The chain is built from TRBV29-1 and TRBJ2-2, with 14 bases fitting TRBD2. The ends lost 0 bases at V and 3 bases at J; junction bases unmatched: 6. The length of the CDR3 is 18 residues. The germline V gene has CDR1 SQVTM and CDR2 ANQGSEA.

This chain connects TRBV7-6 to TRBJ2-3; 16 positions agree with TRBD2. V trimming: 6 bases; J trimming: 3 bases; junction bases outside the gene matches: 12. CDR1 and CDR2 (germline): SGHVS, FNYEAQ. CDR3 length: 19 residues. In DNA, the CDR3 is TGTGCCAGCAGACTAGGGGGACTAGCGGGAGGGCCGACGACAGATACGCAGTATTTT. Protein: CASRLGGLAGGPTTDTQYF. Complete variable domain (other parts from reference TRBV7-6 and TRBJ2-3): GAGVSQSPRYKVTKRGQDVALRCDPISGHVSLYWYRQALGQGPEFLTYFNYEAQQDKSGLPNDRFSAERPEGSISTLTIQRTEQRDSAMYRCASRLGGLAGGPTTDTQYFGPGTRLTVL.

About this clone itself: Other nucleotide sequences in the sample specify the same CDR3. This chain connects TRBV28 to TRBJ2-7; the match to TRBD1 covers 8 bases. The CDR3 extends over 14 amino acids. Germline CDR1 is MDHEN and CDR2 is SYDVKM. Trimming took 3 bases from V and 4 from J; bases not matched to a gene: 5. This CDR3 is CASSFLQGAYEQYF. DNA for the CDR3: TGTGCCAGCAGTTTTCTCCAGGGGGCTTACGAGCAGTACTTC.

This chain links TRBV5-6 with TRBJ1-2, with 7 bases that match TRBD1. Trimming cost V 5 bases and J 8 bases; bases outside gene matches: 12. CDR1 SGHDT and CDR2 YYEEEE come from the germline V gene. The CDR3 totals 14 residues. The CDR3 reads CASSQDTGVGGYTF. The CDR3 region has the DNA TGTGCCAGCAGTCAGGATACAGGGGTGGGCGGCTACACCTTC.

The rearrangement links TRBV10-1 to TRBJ2-1; 12 bases are a match to TRBD2. Per germline, CDR1 WNHNN and CDR2 SYGVQD (reference sequence). V was clipped by 4 bases and J by 5 bases; unmatched bases: 3. The CDR3 contains 15 residues. The CDR3 bases are TGCGCCAGCAGTGGAACTAGCGGGAGGAACAATGAGCAGTTCTTC. It specifies CASSGTSGRNNEQFF.